The following is a T cell receptor (beta chain) sequence with its context. This entry comes from a study of T-cell reconstitution after alpha-beta-depleted transplantation in children. This CDR3 is built from 18 residues. V lost 0 bases to trimming and J lost 0 bases, with 18 bases between them. Germline CDR1 reads LGHNT; CDR2 reads FRNRAP. The TCRbeta library was prepared with unique molecular identifiers. In TCRdb, the PCR reads were re-called with MiXCR into one record per CDR3 protein. This table holds about 640,000 distinct CDR3 sequences, approximately 17% found once. Sequencing used PBMCs from the stem cell graft donor, obtained from the stem cell graft. The V gene is TRBV12-5, the J gene TRBJ2-7; weak D call: TRBD1 (6 bases). The TCR sequence derives from a human donor who donated a stem cell graft to a child with acute myeloid leukemia. The CDR3 DNA sequence: TGTGCTAGTGGTTTGGTTGAGAGAACAGGGCCATTCTCCTACGAGCAGTACGTC. Its translation: CASGLVERTGPFSYEQYV.